This T cell receptor beta chain was obtained from a study of OX40 agonist ivuxolimab in advanced cancers. Study-wide results and caveats: Some nonresponders also had low normalized T-cell clonal expansion. CD8+ T cells showed, on average, more clonal expansion than CD4+ cells. In the 0.1 to 3.0 mg/kg range, CD4+ and CD8+ blood T cells had expanded clonally by week 6.

As concerns this clone: Its target is unknown.

Libraries were prepared by immunoSEQ multiplex PCR; TCRdb keeps only in-frame clonotypes and omits some of them. Of about 83,000 clones listed, approximately 84% are singletons. This CDR3 is built from 14 residues. Trimming removed 0 bases at V and 6 bases at J, with 12 bases between. The germline gives CDR1 SGHNT, CDR2 YENEEA. This clonotype originated in an adult with an advanced solid tumor such as melanoma, head and neck, liver or kidney cancer. This chain joins TRBV11-3 and TRBJ2-7, with D unclear. The source material was CD4+ or CD8+ T cells sorted from blood, sampled in a trial of the OX40 agonist ivuxolimab. This chain's CDR3 is CASSLDLGSSEQYF. The CDR3 coding sequence is TGTGCCAGCAGCTTAGATCTGGGAAGCAGCGAGCAGTACTTC.